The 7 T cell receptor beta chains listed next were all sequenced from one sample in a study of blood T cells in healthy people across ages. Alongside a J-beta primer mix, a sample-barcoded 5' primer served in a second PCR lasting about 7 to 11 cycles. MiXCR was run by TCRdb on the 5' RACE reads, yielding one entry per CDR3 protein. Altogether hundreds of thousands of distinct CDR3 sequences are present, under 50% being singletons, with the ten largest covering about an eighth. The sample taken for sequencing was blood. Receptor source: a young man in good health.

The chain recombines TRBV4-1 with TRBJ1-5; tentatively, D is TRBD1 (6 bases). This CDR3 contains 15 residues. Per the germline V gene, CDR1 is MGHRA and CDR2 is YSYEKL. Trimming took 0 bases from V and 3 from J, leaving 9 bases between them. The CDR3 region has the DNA TGCGCCAGCAGCCAAGATCGGGGGCTCAATCAGCCCCAGCATTTT. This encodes CASSQDRGLNQPQHF.

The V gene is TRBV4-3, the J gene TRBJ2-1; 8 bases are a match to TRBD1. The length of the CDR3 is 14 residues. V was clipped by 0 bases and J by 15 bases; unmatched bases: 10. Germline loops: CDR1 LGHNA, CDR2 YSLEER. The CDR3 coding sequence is TGCGCCAGCAGCCAAGAATTTTCGACAGGGGTTGCGTTCTTC. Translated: CASSQEFSTGVAFF.

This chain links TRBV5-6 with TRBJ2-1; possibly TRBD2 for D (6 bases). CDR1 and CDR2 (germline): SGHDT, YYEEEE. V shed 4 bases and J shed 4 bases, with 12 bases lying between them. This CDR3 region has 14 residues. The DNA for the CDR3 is TGTGCCAGCAGCATAAGGGCGGGGTACAATGAGCAGTTCTTC. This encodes CASSIRAGYNEQFF.

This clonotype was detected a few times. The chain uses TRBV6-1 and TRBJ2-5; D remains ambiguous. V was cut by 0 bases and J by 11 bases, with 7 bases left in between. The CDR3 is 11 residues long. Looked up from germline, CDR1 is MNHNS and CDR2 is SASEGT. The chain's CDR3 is CASSEAKEQYF. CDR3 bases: TGTGCCAGCAGTGAAGCCAAGGAGCAGTACTTC.

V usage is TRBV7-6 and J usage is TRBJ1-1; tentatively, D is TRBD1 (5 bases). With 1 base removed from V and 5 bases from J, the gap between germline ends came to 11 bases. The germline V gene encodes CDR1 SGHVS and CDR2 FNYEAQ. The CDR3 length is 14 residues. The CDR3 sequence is CASSLGLSGTEAFF. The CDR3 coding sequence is TGTGCCAGCAGCTTAGGTCTCTCAGGGACTGAAGCTTTCTTT.

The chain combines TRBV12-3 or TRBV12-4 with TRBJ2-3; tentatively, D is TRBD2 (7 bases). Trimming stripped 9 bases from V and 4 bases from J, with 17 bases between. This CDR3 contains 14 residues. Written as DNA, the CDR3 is TGTGCCAGGATGGGGGGGCTAATTTCAGATACGCAGTATTTT. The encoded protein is CARMGGLISDTQYF.

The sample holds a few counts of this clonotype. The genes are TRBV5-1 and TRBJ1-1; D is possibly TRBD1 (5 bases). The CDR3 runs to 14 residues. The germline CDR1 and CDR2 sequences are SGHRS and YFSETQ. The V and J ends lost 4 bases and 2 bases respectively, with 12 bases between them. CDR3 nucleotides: TGCGCCAGCAGCGCCTTAGACAGAAACACTGAAGCTTTCTTT. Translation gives CASSALDRNTEAFF.